This TCR beta chain was identified in a study of vaccination and CD4 T cells after COVID-19. Study-level background: Overlapping SARS-CoV-2, HCoV-NL63, HCoV-OC43 and HCoV-229E spike peptides were used to stimulate cells. General study findings and limits: This study had few convalescent patients and no early post-infection samples.

The treatment here: roughly 11-day PBMC culture with coronavirus spike peptide pools or control peptides (ViraFEST assay). Harvesting of the unexposed donor's CD4+ T cells predated the COVID-19 pandemic (2011-2018). The Oncomine TCR Beta short-read assay was applied to DNA of cultured CD4+ T cells. A single record per CDR3 protein comes from TCRdb applying MiXCR to the PCR reads. The sample lists about 4,200 distinct CDR3 sequences; about 35% were seen once. Germline V CDR1 and CDR2: SGHTA, FQGTGA. The CDR3 is made up of 11 amino acids. Worth noting for this clonotype: As yet, its antigen is unknown. An end of the junction differs from the germline gene, which may be a read error.

The rearrangement links TRBV7-3 to TRBJ2-1; possible D gene TRBD1, 5 bases. The TCR was taken from a human donor in good health. Sequencing input: CD4+ T cells from blood, cultured in vitro. The CDR3 protein is CASSFFRGWVF. CDR3 in DNA: TGTGCCAGCAGCTTCTTTAGGGGCTGGGTCTTC.